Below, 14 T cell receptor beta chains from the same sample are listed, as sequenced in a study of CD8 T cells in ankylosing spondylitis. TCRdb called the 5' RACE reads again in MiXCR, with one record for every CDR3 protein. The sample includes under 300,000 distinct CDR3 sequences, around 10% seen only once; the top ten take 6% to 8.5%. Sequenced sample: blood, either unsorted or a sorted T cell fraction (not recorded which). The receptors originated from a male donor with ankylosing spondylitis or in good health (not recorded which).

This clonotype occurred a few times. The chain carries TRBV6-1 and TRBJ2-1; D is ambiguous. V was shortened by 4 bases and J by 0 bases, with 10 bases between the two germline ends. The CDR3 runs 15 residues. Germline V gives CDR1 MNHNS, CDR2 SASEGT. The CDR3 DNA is TGTGCCAGCAGTGTGCTGCCGAGCTCCTACAATGAGCAGTTCTTC. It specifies CASSVLPSSYNEQFF.

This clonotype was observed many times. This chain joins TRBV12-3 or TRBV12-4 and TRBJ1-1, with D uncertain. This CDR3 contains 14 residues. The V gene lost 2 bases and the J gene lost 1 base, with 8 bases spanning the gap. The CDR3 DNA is TGTGCCAGCAGTTTAACTCGTGGGAACACTGAAGCTTTCTTT. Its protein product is CASSLTRGNTEAFF.

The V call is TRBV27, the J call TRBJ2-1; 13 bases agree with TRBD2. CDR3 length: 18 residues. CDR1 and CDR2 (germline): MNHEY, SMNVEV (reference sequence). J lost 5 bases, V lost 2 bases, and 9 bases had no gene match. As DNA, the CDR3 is TGTGCCAGCAGTTTACCCGGACTAGCGGGAGTCCTCAACAATGAGCAGTTCTTC. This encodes CASSLPGLAGVLNNEQFF.

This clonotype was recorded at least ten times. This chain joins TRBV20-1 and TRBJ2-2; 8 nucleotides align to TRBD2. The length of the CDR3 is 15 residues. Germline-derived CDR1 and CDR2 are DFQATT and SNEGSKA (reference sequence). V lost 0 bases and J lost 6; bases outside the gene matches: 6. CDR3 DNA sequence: TGCAGTGCTAGAGAACCGGGACTAGTCTCCGGGGAGCTGTTTTTT. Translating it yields CSAREPGLVSGELFF.

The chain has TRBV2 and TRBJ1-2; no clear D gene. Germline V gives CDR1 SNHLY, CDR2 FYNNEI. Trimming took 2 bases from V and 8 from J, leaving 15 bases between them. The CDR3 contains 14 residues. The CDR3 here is CASSEWGGRTGYTF. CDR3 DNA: TGTGCCAGCAGTGAATGGGGAGGGAGGACCGGCTACACCTTC.

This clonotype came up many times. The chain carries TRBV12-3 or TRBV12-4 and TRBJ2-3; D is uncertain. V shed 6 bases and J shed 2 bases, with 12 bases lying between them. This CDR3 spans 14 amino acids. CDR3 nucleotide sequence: TGTGCCAGCAGACCTCTTTTGGCCACAGATACGCAGTATTTT. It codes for CASRPLLATDTQYF.

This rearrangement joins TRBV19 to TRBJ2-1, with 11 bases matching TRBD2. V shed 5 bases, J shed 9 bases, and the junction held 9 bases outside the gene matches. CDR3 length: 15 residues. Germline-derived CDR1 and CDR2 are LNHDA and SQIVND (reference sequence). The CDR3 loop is CASSLSLAGGAEQFF. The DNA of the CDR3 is TGTGCCAGTAGTTTAAGTCTAGCGGGAGGAGCTGAGCAGTTCTTC.

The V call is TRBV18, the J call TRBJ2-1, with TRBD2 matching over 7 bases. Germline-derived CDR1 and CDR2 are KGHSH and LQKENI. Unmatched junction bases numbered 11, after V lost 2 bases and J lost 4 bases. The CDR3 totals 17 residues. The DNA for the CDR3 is TGTGCCAGCTCACCAGGCCTAGCGGACAAACTTTACAATGAGCAGTTCTTC. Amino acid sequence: CASSPGLADKLYNEQFF.

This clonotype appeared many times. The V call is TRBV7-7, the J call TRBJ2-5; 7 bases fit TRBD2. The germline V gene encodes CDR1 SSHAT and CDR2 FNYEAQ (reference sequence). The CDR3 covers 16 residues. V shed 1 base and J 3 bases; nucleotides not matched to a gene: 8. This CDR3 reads CASSLGGGGSKETQYF. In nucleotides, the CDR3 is TGTGCCAGCAGCTTAGGAGGTGGCGGGAGTAAAGAGACCCAGTACTTC.

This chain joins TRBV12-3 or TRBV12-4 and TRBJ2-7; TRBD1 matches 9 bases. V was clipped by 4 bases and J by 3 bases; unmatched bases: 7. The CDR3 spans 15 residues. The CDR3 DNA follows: TGTGCCAGCAGTTACCGGGACAGGGTATTCTACGAGCAGTACTTC. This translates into CASSYRDRVFYEQYF.

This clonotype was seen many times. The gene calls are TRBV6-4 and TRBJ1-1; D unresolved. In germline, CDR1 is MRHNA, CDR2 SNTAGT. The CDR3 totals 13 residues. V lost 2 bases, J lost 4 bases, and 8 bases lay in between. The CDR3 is CASSDRSGTEAFF. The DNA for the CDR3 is TGTGCCAGCAGTGACAGGTCGGGCACTGAAGCTTTCTTT.

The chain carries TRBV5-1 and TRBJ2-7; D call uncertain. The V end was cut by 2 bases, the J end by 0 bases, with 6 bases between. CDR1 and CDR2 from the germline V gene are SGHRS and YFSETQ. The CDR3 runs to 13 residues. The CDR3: CASSFQVSYEQYF. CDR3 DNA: TGCGCCAGCAGCTTCCAGGTCTCCTACGAGCAGTACTTC.

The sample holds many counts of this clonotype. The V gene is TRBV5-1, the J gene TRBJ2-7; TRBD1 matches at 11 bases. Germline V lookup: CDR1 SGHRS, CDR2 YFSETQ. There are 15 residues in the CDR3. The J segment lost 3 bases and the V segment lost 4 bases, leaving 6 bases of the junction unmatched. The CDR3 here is CASSNRDRGYYEQYF. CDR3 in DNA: TGCGCCAGCAGCAACCGGGACAGGGGGTACTACGAGCAGTACTTC.

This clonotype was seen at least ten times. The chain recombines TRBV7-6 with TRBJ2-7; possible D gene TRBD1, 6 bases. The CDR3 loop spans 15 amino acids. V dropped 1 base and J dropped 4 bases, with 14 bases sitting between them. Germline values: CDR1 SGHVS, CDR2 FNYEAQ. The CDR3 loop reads CASSLDLGAGYEQYF. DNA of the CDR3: TGTGCCAGCAGCTTAGATCTGGGGGCGGGTTACGAGCAGTACTTC.